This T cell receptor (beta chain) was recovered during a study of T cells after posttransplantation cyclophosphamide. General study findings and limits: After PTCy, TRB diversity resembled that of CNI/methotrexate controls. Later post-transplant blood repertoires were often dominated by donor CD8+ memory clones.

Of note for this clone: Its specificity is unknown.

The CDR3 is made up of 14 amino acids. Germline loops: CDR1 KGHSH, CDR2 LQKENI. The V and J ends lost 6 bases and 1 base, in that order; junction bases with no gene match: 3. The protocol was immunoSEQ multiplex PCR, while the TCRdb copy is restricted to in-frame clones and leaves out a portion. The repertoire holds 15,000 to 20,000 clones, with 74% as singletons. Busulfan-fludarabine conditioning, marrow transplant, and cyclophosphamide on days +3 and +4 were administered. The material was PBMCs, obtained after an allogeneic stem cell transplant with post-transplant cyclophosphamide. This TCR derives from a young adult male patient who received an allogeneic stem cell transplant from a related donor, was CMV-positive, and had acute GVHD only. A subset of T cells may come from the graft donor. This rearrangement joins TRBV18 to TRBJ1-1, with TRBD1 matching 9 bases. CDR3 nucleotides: TGTGCCAGCTCTCCGGGACAGGGGAACACTGAAGCTTTCTTT. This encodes CASSPGQGNTEAFF.